These T cell receptor beta chains were read from a single sample in a study of blood T cells in healthy people across ages. Each CDR3 protein gets one entry after TCRdb re-called the 5' RACE reads with MiXCR. The sample shows over a million distinct CDR3 sequences, roughly 24% of them seen only once. These sequences were also reported in another study, on T cells of mothers and their children.

Sequenced material: blood. Receptors originate from a girl aged 2 to 10 in good health. The CDR3 runs from the conserved cysteine through the conserved F or W. The order of the fields is clone size, V gene, D gene, J gene, CDR3 protein, CDR3 DNA. D genes are given only for firm matches. Rows give clone size only sometimes, using once, few, many, or a class for an expanded clone.

size: -
V: TRBV13
D: TRBD2
J: TRBJ2-5
CDR3: CASSWRLAGVVETQYF
DNA: TGTGCCAGCAGCTGGAGACTAGCGGGAGTTGTAGAGACCCAGTACTTC

size: few
V: TRBV7-8
D: -
J: TRBJ1-5
CDR3: CASSSGGSSQPQHF
DNA: TGTGCCAGCAGCTCGGGAGGGAGTAGCCAGCCCCAGCATTTT

size: -
V: TRBV6-6
D: -
J: TRBJ1-2
CDR3: CASSYSHPSVEAGGYTF
DNA: TGTGCCAGCAGTTACTCCCACCCTTCGGTCGAGGCCGGTGGCTACACCTTC

size: -
V: TRBV12-5
D: TRBD2
J: TRBJ2-1
CDR3: CASELSGGHLEEFF
DNA: TGTGCTAGTGAACTATCGGGAGGTCATTTAGAGGAGTTCTTC

size: -
V: TRBV5-1
D: TRBD1
J: TRBJ1-2
CDR3: CASSLQGQSYGYTF
DNA: TGCGCCAGCAGCTTGCAGGGACAGAGTTATGGCTACACCTTC

size: -
V: TRBV13
D: -
J: TRBJ2-3
CDR3: CASSIQTGSFTDTQYF
DNA: TGTGCCAGCAGCATACAAACCGGGTCTTTCACAGATACGCAGTATTTT

size: few
V: TRBV9
D: -
J: TRBJ1-1
CDR3: CASSVGGVDTEAFF
DNA: TGTGCCAGCAGCGTCGGCGGGGTTGACACTGAAGCTTTCTTT

size: few
V: TRBV19
D: -
J: TRBJ1-5
CDR3: CASSIVWDQPQHF
DNA: TGTGCCAGTAGTATAGTATGGGATCAGCCCCAGCATTTT

size: few
V: TRBV29-1
D: -
J: TRBJ2-7
CDR3: CSVEDRAPEQYF
DNA: TGCAGCGTTGAAGACAGGGCCCCCGAGCAGTACTTC

size: -
V: TRBV20-1
D: -
J: TRBJ1-1
CDR3: CSARAPYRNTEAFF
DNA: TGCAGTGCTAGGGCACCCTACAGGAACACTGAAGCTTTCTTT

size: -
V: TRBV20-1
D: -
J: TRBJ2-5
CDR3: CSAFREETQYF
DNA: TGCAGTGCTTTCAGAGAAGAGACCCAGTACTTC

size: -
V: TRBV27
D: -
J: TRBJ2-5
CDR3: CASSNRGGETQYF
DNA: TGTGCCAGCAGCAACCGCGGGGGCGAGACCCAGTACTTC

size: few
V: TRBV7-2
D: -
J: TRBJ1-2
CDR3: CASSLEAAPNYGYTF
DNA: TGTGCCAGCAGCTTAGAGGCAGCACCTAACTATGGCTACACCTTC

size: -
V: TRBV20-1
D: -
J: TRBJ1-4
CDR3: CSADTSNEKLFF
DNA: TGCAGTGCAGACACTTCTAATGAAAAACTGTTTTTT